This TCR beta chain is drawn from a study of CD8 T cells in Susac syndrome. Study context: Sequenced Susac syndrome patients included roughly 6 with clinically active disease and about eight in remission. There were Susac syndrome patients who were therapy-naive at blood draw, others on corticosteroids, and others on intravenous immunoglobulin alone.

A quantity of 0.5 to 1 ug RNA underwent reverse transcription using random hexamers. TCRdb reanalysed the immunoSEQ multiplex PCR reads using MiXCR and keeps one entry per CDR3 protein. The data contain roughly 150,000 distinct CDR3 sequences, roughly 95% of them singletons. This CDR3 has 16 residues. CDR1 is MNHEY and CDR2 is SVGEGT in the germline V gene. The V segment lost 2 bases and the J segment 1 base; nucleotides outside the gene matches: 5. The chain couples TRBV6-2 or TRBV6-3 to TRBJ2-3; 8 bases line up with TRBD2. This receptor was taken from a human donor with Susac syndrome. The sample comprised CD4+ T cells from PBMCs. CDR3 bases: TGTGCCAGCAGTTACGGTTGGCGGGGGGGCACAGATACGCAGTATTTT. Translation: CASSYGWRGGTDTQYF.